This TCR beta chain is from a study of metastatic and nonmetastatic thyroid tumors. Across the study: From malignant and benign thyroid patients, repertoires in blood and in tumor or nodule tissue were compared.

Germline V lookup: CDR1 SGHDT, CDR2 YYEEEE. The CDR3 sequence is 16 residues long. V lost 3 bases to trimming and J lost 0 bases; unmatched junction nucleotides: 6. No patient received treatment before thyroid surgery. TCRdb re-called clones from the PCR reads using MiXCR. The sample lists roughly 40,000 clones; roughly 12% were seen once. Sequencing was done on a sample of blood. The sequence was collected from a male donor with papillary thyroid cancer or a benign thyroid nodule (not recorded which). Some clones in this sample may be carry-over from other donors' samples. The gene calls are TRBV5-6 and TRBJ2-1, with 7 bases identical to TRBD2. DNA of the CDR3: TGTGCCAGCAGCTCAGTCGGCGGGAGCTCCTACAATGAGCAGTTCTTC. Protein product: CASSSVGGSSYNEQFF.